The rows below give T cell receptor beta chains drawn from one sample of a study of cytomegalovirus exposure and HLA in healthy donors. Libraries were prepared by immunoSEQ multiplex PCR; TCRdb keeps only in-frame clonotypes and omits some of them. This sample has 150,000 to 200,000 clones, with 84% found just once. The sample was PBMCs. These receptors all come from a woman between 45 and 60 years old in good health and CMV-seropositive. CDR3s leave out the opening cysteine and the closing phenylalanine or tryptophan.

TRBV27	TRBJ1-1	ASSTYPNTEAF
TRBV6-5	TRBJ2-7	ASSYDLGAKYEQY
TRBV7-3	TRBJ2-5	ASSFSSGGRETQY
TRBV9	TRBJ2-5	ASSKDGTSTGQGTQY
TRBV7-3	TRBJ2-3	ASSLTSGGTDTQY
TRBV21-1	TRBJ1-1	ASSKPGTANTEAF
TRBV28	TRBJ1-5	ASSYSLGREDSNQPQH
TRBV11-2	TRBJ1-1	ASSLGQGVTEAF
TRBV5-1	TRBJ2-7	ASSSSTGSSYEQY
TRBV7-8	TRBJ2-1	ASSDSWTGVYNEQF
TRBV6-5	TRBJ2-7	ASSYTGEQY
TRBV19	TRBJ1-5	ASSPLGGQVYSNQPQH
TRBV10-2	TRBJ1-1	ASTDRVRDTEAF
TRBV10-2	TRBJ2-1	ASSKGQGVNEQF
TRBV7-9	TRBJ2-2	ASSTSSAGELF
TRBV29-1	TRBJ1-1	SGSSRQAEAF
TRBV6-5	TRBJ2-1	ASGTSGGAGNEQF
TRBV5-1	TRBJ2-6	ASSLSLAGASGANVLT
TRBV5-1	TRBJ2-1	ASSALAGGYNEQF
TRBV4-1	TRBJ1-4	ASNLQGGNEKLF
TRBV7-2	TRBJ2-5	ASSPRSGDQETQY
TRBV5-1	TRBJ2-3	ASRLEADTQY
TRBV6-5	TRBJ1-1	ASSYSSLRTEAF
TRBV6-5	TRBJ2-1	ASSYTHRAGSNEQF
TRBV9	TRBJ2-3	ASSVSVADTQY
TRBV18	TRBJ2-5	ASSPLGQGPETQY
TRBV9	TRBJ2-7	ASSVAPSFGSSYEQY
TRBV19	TRBJ2-2	ASKGTSMGTGELF
TRBV28	TRBJ1-2	ASSQRTDRGYGYT
TRBV25-1	TRBJ2-2	ASWGTDNTGELF
TRBV19	TRBJ1-1	ASRLFGAPGEAF